This TCR beta chain was recorded in a study of cytomegalovirus exposure and HLA in healthy donors. Study conclusions and caveats: Donors were assumed by presence/absence analyses to have roughly uniform sequencing depth. A later analysis found TCR association rates differed by HLA locus, highest for DRB1 and lowest for HLA-C. Prior analysis indicated that the majority of TCR beta V segments exhibited productivity approximately 87% or approximately 30% of the time.

PCR was performed using 60 Vbeta and 13 Jbeta primers. TCRdb keeps only in-frame clones here, not all; method: immunoSEQ multiplex PCR. This sample carries about 140,000 clones, around 75% of them seen once, and the ten largest clones take 3.3%. Each of the donors was a healthy bone marrow donor. A note on this clone: Its antigen is currently unknown.

Between the trimmed V and J ends, which lost 1 base and 0 bases, there was a span of 13 bases. Germline assignment: CDR1 SGHVS and CDR2 FQNEAQ. The CDR3 has 17 amino acids. The specimen was PBMCs. This TCR came from a man in his forties or fifties in good health and CMV-seronegative. The chain joins TRBV7-8 to TRBJ1-3; the D gene is possibly TRBD1 (6 bases). The CDR3 coding sequence is TGTGCCAGCAGCTTAGAGCCAGGGGTGTACTCTGGAAACACCATATATTTT. It specifies CASSLEPGVYSGNTIYF.